A single sample gave rise to the 31 T cell receptor beta chains below, sequenced in a study of cytomegalovirus exposure and HLA in healthy donors (TCRdb year 2017). Library prep was done by the immunoSEQ multiplex PCR assay. The multiplex PCR relied on a mix of 60 forward primers for TCR Vbeta segments and 13 reverse primers for TCR Jbeta segments. TCRdb took over this immuneACCESS table, retaining in-frame rearrangements with V and J assigned. Such tables are incomplete; in checked studies, under half of the missing clones stem from an unresolved V gene, and the remainder is unexplained. This sample lists approximately 54,000 clones; more than 70% were detected once. Approximately 2.8% of the sample lies in the top ten. The source material was PBMCs. These receptors were taken from a woman aged 18-35 years in good health and CMV-seronegative.

This clone was seen only once. The chain has TRBV9 and TRBJ2-7; 10 nucleotides align to TRBD1. Germline lookup yields CDR1 SGDLS and CDR2 YYNGEE. The CDR3 is made up of 15 amino acids. Trimming took 3 bases from V and 6 from J; bases not matched to a gene: 9. The CDR3 loop reads CASSAGTGARGEQYF. In DNA, the CDR3 is TGTGCCAGCAGCGCCGGGACAGGGGCAAGGGGCGAGCAGTACTTC.

With respect to this clone: Other DNA sequences in this specimen translate into the identical CDR3. This chain uses TRBV27 with TRBJ1-2; unclear D gene. Between the trimmed V and J ends, which lost 5 bases and 1 base, there was a span of 5 bases. The CDR3 covers 12 residues. Germline V gene data show CDR1 as MNHEY and CDR2 as SMNVEV (reference sequence). CDR3 DNA: TGTGCCAGCAGTAGCAATAACTATGGCTACACCTTC. Protein sequence: CASSSNNYGYTF.

The rearrangement joins TRBV20-1 to TRBJ2-1; D is possibly TRBD2 (5 bases). The V gene's germline CDR1 is DFQATT and CDR2 SNEGSKA (reference sequence). The CDR3 contains 11 residues. V lost 6 bases to trimming and J lost 9 bases, with 12 bases between them. CDR3 loop: CSARAGSEQFF. The CDR3 region has the DNA TGCAGTGCGAGGGCGGGCAGTGAGCAGTTCTTC.

The gene calls are TRBV19 and TRBJ2-1; 11 bases are shared with TRBD2. The V gene's germline CDR1 is LNHDA and CDR2 SQIVND (reference sequence). This CDR3 comprises 17 residues. V lost 3 bases, J lost 0 bases, and 4 bases stayed unmatched. This chain's CDR3 is CASSIGTSGRSYNEQFF. In nucleotides, the CDR3 is TGTGCCAGTAGTATTGGGACTAGCGGCCGCTCCTACAATGAGCAGTTCTTC. Filled out from reference TRBV19 and TRBJ2-1, the complete variable domain reads DGGITQSPKYLFRKEGQNVTLSCEQNLNHDAMYWYRQDPGQGLRLIYYSQIVNDFQKGDIAEGYSVSREKKESFPLTVTSAQKNPTAFYLCASSIGTSGRSYNEQFFGPGTRLTVL.

The rearrangement links TRBV6-4 to TRBJ2-1; D is possibly TRBD1 (6 bases). CDR1 MRHNA and CDR2 SNTAGT come from the germline V gene. The CDR3 contains 14 residues. V gave up 2 bases and J gave up 8 bases, with 13 bases separating them. CDR3 protein: CASSDGDEGDEQFF. The CDR3 DNA reads TGTGCCAGCAGTGACGGTGACGAGGGGGATGAGCAGTTCTTC.

The gene calls are TRBV5-1 and TRBJ1-5; D gene uncertain. The CDR3 is 15 amino acids. In germline, CDR1 is SGHRS, CDR2 YFSETQ. With 0 bases removed from V and 5 bases from J, the gap between germline ends came to 12 bases. The DNA of the CDR3 is TGCGCCAGCAGCTTGGCGTCCGGGTTGGATCAGCCCCAGCATTTT. It codes for CASSLASGLDQPQHF.

The count of this clone is one. J is TRBJ1-1 and V is TRBV5-1; D gene ambiguous. V lost 0 bases and J lost 7, with 10 bases in between. The length of the CDR3 is 13 residues. Germline CDR1 is SGHRS and CDR2 is YFSETQ. The CDR3 sequence: CASSLDLQNEAFF. DNA for the CDR3: TGCGCCAGCAGCTTGGATTTACAGAATGAAGCTTTCTTT.

The rearrangement links TRBV19 to TRBJ1-5; unclear D gene. The CDR3 sequence is 17 residues long. Germline V gives CDR1 LNHDA, CDR2 SQIVND (reference sequence). Deletions cut 2 bases from V and 0 bases from J, with 14 bases between. CDR3: CASSISPVSLSNQPQHF. CDR3 DNA sequence: TGTGCCAGTAGTATATCCCCAGTCTCTCTTAGCAATCAGCCCCAGCATTTT. The entire variable domain, with the rest obtained from reference TRBV19 and TRBJ1-5, is as follows: DGGITQSPKYLFRKEGQNVTLSCEQNLNHDAMYWYRQDPGQGLRLIYYSQIVNDFQKGDIAEGYSVSREKKESFPLTVTSAQKNPTAFYLCASSISPVSLSNQPQHFGDGTRLSIL.

The V call is TRBV18, the J call TRBJ1-2; maybe TRBD1 (5 bases). V lost 5 bases to trimming and J lost 0 bases, with 7 bases between them. CDR3 length: 13 amino acids. CDR1 is KGHSH, CDR2 LQKENI, per germline. CDR3 nucleotide sequence: TGTGCCAGCTCAGGGGACTCTAACTATGGCTACACCTTC. This encodes CASSGDSNYGYTF.

The count of this clone is one. The rearrangement joins TRBV30 to TRBJ2-7, with TRBD2 as a possible D gene (5 bases). The CDR3 sequence is 15 residues long. Between the trimmed V and J ends, which lost 0 bases and 9 bases, there was a span of 21 bases. Germline V gene sequence: CDR1 GTSNPN, CDR2 SVGIG (reference sequence). The CDR3 is CAWSVLRRAGGRQYF. As DNA, the CDR3 is TGTGCCTGGAGTGTACTGAGGCGGGCAGGTGGGAGGCAGTACTTC.

This clone was detected once. This chain joins TRBV18 and TRBJ1-1, with TRBD1 matching over 8 bases. CDR1 and CDR2 from the germline V gene are KGHSH and LQKENI. The V gene end was trimmed by 4 bases and the J gene end by 0 bases; junction bases not matched to a gene: 4. This CDR3 has 15 amino acids. CDR3 region: CASSRSDRVNTEAFF. The CDR3 DNA reads TGTGCCAGCTCACGCTCGGACAGGGTGAACACTGAAGCTTTCTTT.

The rearrangement links TRBV7-9 to TRBJ2-7, with D tentatively TRBD1 (7 bases). Germline CDR1 and CDR2: SEHNR and FQNEAQ (reference sequence). The ends were cut back, 2 bases at V and 2 bases at J, with 10 bases in the middle. The CDR3 is 14 residues long. The CDR3 region is CASSLQGGTYEQYF. In nucleotides, the CDR3 is TGTGCCAGCAGCTTACAGGGGGGAACCTACGAGCAGTACTTC.

The chain uses TRBV19 and TRBJ2-7; a weak D match, TRBD2 (5 bases). The germline V and J ends were trimmed by 5 bases and 2 bases, with 16 bases remaining between them. This CDR3 region has 15 residues. CDR1 is LNHDA and CDR2 is SQIVND in the germline V gene (reference sequence). Here the CDR3 DNA reads TGTGCCAGTAGTGAGGACTGGAGCAGCACCTACGAGCAGTACTTC. Translated, it gives CASSEDWSSTYEQYF.

The V call is TRBV10-1, the J call TRBJ2-1; perhaps TRBD2 as D (5 bases). Trimming pared 10 bases from V and 13 bases from J, leaving 17 bases between. This CDR3 spans 11 amino acids. Germline V gene data show CDR1 as WNHNN and CDR2 as SYGVQD (reference sequence). CDR3 coding DNA: TGCGCCACCGGGGTTGAATGGAACCAGTTCTTC. Protein sequence: CATGVEWNQFF.

About this clone: The conserved final phenylalanine or tryptophan is absent from the CDR3, which likely points to a read error. The V gene is TRBV11-2, the J gene TRBJ2-7; possibly TRBD1 for D (5 bases). Germline V gives CDR1 SGHAT, CDR2 FQNNGV. Trimming took off 7 bases at V and 6 bases at J, with 22 bases between the two ends. The CDR3 has 15 amino acids. This CDR3 reads CASTQRVQGWVEQYL. Written as DNA, the CDR3 is TGTGCCAGCACCCAAAGGGTCCAGGGATGGGTCGAGCAGTACCTC.

About this clone: The same CDR3 arises from other DNA sequences in this sample as well. The chain has TRBV27 and TRBJ2-1, with D tentatively TRBD2 (5 bases). Trimming left V 2 bases short and J 5 bases short, with 7 bases between. The germline gives CDR1 MNHEY, CDR2 SMNVEV (reference sequence). The CDR3 has 13 amino acids. CDR3 protein: CASSLGLHNEQFF. The CDR3 DNA follows: TGTGCCAGCAGTTTAGGACTTCACAATGAGCAGTTCTTC.

As DNA, the CDR3 is TGTGCCAGCAGCGACAGATCCCGGGACCCCAGGGGCTATGGCTACACCTTC. Translated, it gives CASSDRSRDPRGYGYTF. The V call is TRBV9, the J call TRBJ1-2, with a weak D call TRBD1 (6 bases). Germline CDR1 and CDR2: SGDLS and YYNGEE. The CDR3 is made up of 17 amino acids. The V end lost 3 bases, the J end lost 4 bases, and 22 bases lay between the germline ends.

The sample holds a few counts of this clone. The rearrangement links TRBV29-1 to TRBJ1-2; no firm D call. Germline V CDR1 and CDR2: SQVTM, ANQGSEA. The V end was cut by 7 bases, the J end by 1 base, with 7 bases between. The CDR3 has 11 amino acids. The CDR3 spells CSAPINYGYTF. The CDR3 DNA follows: TGCAGCGCCCCAATTAACTATGGCTACACCTTC. Full variable domain (rest looked up from reference TRBV29-1 and TRBJ1-2): SAVISQKPSRDICQRGTSLTIQCQVDSQVTMMFWYRQQPGQSLTLIATANQGSEATYESGFVIDKFPISRPNLTFSTLTVSNMSPEDSSIYLCSAPINYGYTFGSGTRLTVV.

This sequence joins TRBV28 and TRBJ1-1; 7 bases map to TRBD1. Unmatched junction bases numbered 2, after V lost 3 bases and J lost 1 base. Germline assignment: CDR1 MDHEN and CDR2 SYDVKM. The CDR3 has 14 residues. CDR3 sequence reads: CASSFQGGNTEAFF. Written as DNA, the CDR3 is TGTGCCAGCAGTTTCCAGGGGGGGAACACTGAAGCTTTCTTT.

This chain uses TRBV5-1 with TRBJ2-5, with D possibly matching TRBD1 (6 bases). Trimming shortened V by 4 bases and J by 4 bases, and 14 bases separated the two germline ends. Looked up from germline, CDR1 is SGHRS and CDR2 is YFSETQ. The CDR3 is 14 residues long. DNA of the CDR3: TGCGCCAGCAGCCCACACAGGGAGAGAGAGACCCAGTACTTC. Translated: CASSPHRERETQYF. The full variable domain, its missing parts supplied by reference TRBV5-1 and TRBJ2-5, is KAGVTQTPRYLIKTRGQQVTLSCSPISGHRSVSWYQQTPGQGLQFLFEYFSETQRNKGNFPGRFSGRQFSNSRSEMNVSTLELGDSALYLCASSPHRERETQYFGPGTRLLVL.

This sequence joins TRBV6-6 and TRBJ2-1; TRBD1 aligns across 8 bases. The CDR3 is 14 residues long. The junction had 5 bases not matched to a gene; V was cut back by 3 bases and J by 7 bases. CDR1 is MNHNY and CDR2 is SVGAGI in the germline V gene (reference sequence). CDR3 amino acids: CASSYRTGTNEQFF. CDR3 nucleotides: TGTGCCAGCAGTTATCGGACAGGGACTAATGAGCAGTTCTTC.

V usage is TRBV4-2 and J usage is TRBJ2-2; D may be TRBD1 (7 bases). The CDR3 sequence is 14 residues long. Trimming took off 0 bases at V and 8 bases at J, with 10 bases between the two ends. CDR1 and CDR2 (germline): LGHNA, YNFKEQ. This CDR3 reads CASSQDRGVGELFF. For the CDR3, the DNA is TGTGCCAGCAGCCAAGACAGGGGGGTGGGGGAGCTGTTTTTT.

This sequence joins TRBV30 and TRBJ2-3, with 9 bases aligning to TRBD2. The CDR3 is 15 amino acids. The trim removed 1 base at V and 2 bases at J, leaving 4 bases unmatched. Germline V lookup: CDR1 GTSNPN, CDR2 SVGIG (reference sequence). CDR3 region: CAWSEASGVTDTQYF. CDR3 nucleotide sequence: TGTGCCTGGAGTGAGGCTAGCGGGGTCACAGATACGCAGTATTTT.

The chain joins TRBV28 to TRBJ1-5; the match to TRBD1 covers 7 bases. Germline V gene data show CDR1 as MDHEN and CDR2 as SYDVKM. After removal of 2 bases from V and 5 bases from J, the junction contained 3 bases not matched to a gene. The CDR3 loop spans 14 amino acids. For the CDR3, the DNA is TGTGCCAGCAGTTTAGACAGGGCCCATCAGCCCCAGCATTTT. It yields the protein CASSLDRAHQPQHF.

The chain employs TRBV12-5 and TRBJ2-7; weak D call: TRBD1 (6 bases). Per the germline V gene, CDR1 is LGHNT and CDR2 is FRNRAP. The ends were cut back, 4 bases at V and 3 bases at J, with 16 bases in the middle. The CDR3 sequence is 15 residues long. CDR3 nucleotide sequence: TGTGCTAGTGGTTCAGCGGACAGATACTTCTACGAGCAGTACTTC. As protein: CASGSADRYFYEQYF.

This chain uses TRBV28 with TRBJ2-5; D is ambiguous. The V gene lost 5 bases and the J gene lost 0 bases, with 19 bases spanning the gap. CDR1 is MDHEN and CDR2 is SYDVKM in the germline V gene. The CDR3 totals 17 residues. Here the CDR3 reads CASSPPTHYRYQETQYF. The CDR3 DNA follows: TGTGCCAGCAGTCCCCCGACTCACTATCGTTACCAAGAGACCCAGTACTTC.

The sample holds one count of this clone. The chain carries TRBV12-5 and TRBJ1-1; D might be TRBD1 (5 bases). The CDR3 runs 15 residues. The V gene lost 0 bases and the J gene lost 4 bases, with 12 bases spanning the gap. From germline, CDR1 is LGHNT and CDR2 FRNRAP. The CDR3 loop is CASGLVKQGGTEAFF. The CDR3 region has the DNA TGTGCTAGTGGTTTGGTGAAGCAGGGTGGCACTGAAGCTTTCTTT.

The J gene is TRBJ1-1, the V gene TRBV19; TRBD1 matches at 10 bases. This CDR3 has 15 residues. J gave up 5 bases and V 5 bases, and 8 bases lay outside the gene matches. Germline V gene sequence: CDR1 LNHDA, CDR2 SQIVND (reference sequence). The DNA for the CDR3 is TGTGCCAGTAGTGGGACAGGGGCGGTGAGGACTGAAGCTTTCTTT. Translation gives CASSGTGAVRTEAFF.

In its sample, this clone was seen once. The chain carries TRBV11-3 and TRBJ2-1; 9 nucleotides agree with TRBD2. The germline V gene has CDR1 SGHNT and CDR2 YENEEA. The CDR3 has 14 residues. The V and J ends lost 3 bases and 8 bases, in that order; junction bases with no gene match: 5. For the CDR3, the DNA is TGTGCCAGCAGCTTTAGCGGGAGTTTCGATGAGCAGTTCTTC. This encodes CASSFSGSFDEQFF.

J is TRBJ2-5 and V is TRBV5-1, with 11 bases aligning to TRBD2. The CDR3 loop spans 15 amino acids. After removal of 0 bases from V and 4 bases from J, the junction contained 2 bases not matched to a gene. Germline loops: CDR1 SGHRS, CDR2 YFSETQ. CDR3 loop: CASSLAGLAGETQYF. CDR3 nucleotides: TGCGCCAGCAGCTTGGCTGGACTAGCGGGAGAGACCCAGTACTTC. Together with reference TRBV5-1 and TRBJ2-5, the CDR3 gives the full variable domain: KAGVTQTPRYLIKTRGQQVTLSCSPISGHRSVSWYQQTPGQGLQFLFEYFSETQRNKGNFPGRFSGRQFSNSRSEMNVSTLELGDSALYLCASSLAGLAGETQYFGPGTRLLVL.

The CDR3 nucleotides are TGTGCCAGCAGTTTATCGTGGCCGGGGGACACCGGGGAGCTGTTTTTT. Encoded protein: CASSLSWPGDTGELFF. V is TRBV27 and J is TRBJ2-2; D is perhaps TRBD2 (6 bases). Trimming cost V 0 bases and J 3 bases, with 11 bases left between them. CDR1 is MNHEY and CDR2 is SMNVEV in the germline V gene (reference sequence). The CDR3 sequence is 16 residues long.